The source of this T cell receptor beta chain is a study of cytomegalovirus exposure and HLA in healthy donors. Study-level background: The roughly 100 million unique TCR beta sequences, from roughly 180 million T cells, were found by an earlier analysis.

Remarks on this clone: Its antigen is currently unknown.

Whole-study results and caveats: Reportedly, diagnosis of cytomegalovirus status by the classifier showed high specificity and sensitivity.

V dropped 5 bases and J dropped 3 bases, with 8 bases sitting between them. The germline gives CDR1 MNHEY, CDR2 SVGAGI. CDR3 size: 13 residues. PCR primers comprised 60 Vbeta and 13 Jbeta primers. Libraries were prepared by immunoSEQ multiplex PCR; TCRdb keeps only in-frame clonotypes and omits some of them. The sample yields 130,000 to 150,000 clones, roughly 75% seen once. This sequence was found in a female donor in good health and CMV-seronegative. The chain employs TRBV6-5 and TRBJ1-3; D is unclear. The sequenced sample was PBMCs. In nucleotides, the CDR3 is TGTGCCAGCAGTGACACAGATGGAAACACCATATATTTT. Translating it yields CASSDTDGNTIYF.